This T cell receptor (beta chain) was profiled in a study of CD8 T cells in ankylosing spondylitis. Findings and caveats of the study: There was a TCR beta motif, made of several highly homologous variants, that appeared characteristic of ankylosing spondylitis blood.

Quantitative 5'-RACE with molecular barcodes was used to make the TCR beta libraries. TCRdb re-called the 5' RACE reads with MiXCR, one entry per CDR3 protein. The sample records 400,000 or so distinct CDR3 sequences, 20% to 30% being singletons. Comment on this clonotype: What it binds is unknown.

The receptor was isolated from a male donor with ankylosing spondylitis. Sequences were obtained from blood, either unsorted or a sorted T cell fraction (not recorded which).

The CDR3 loop reads CASSGTSGSLWQETQYF. For the CDR3, the DNA is TGCGCCAGCAGCGGGACTAGCGGGAGTTTATGGCAAGAGACCCAGTACTTC. This sequence joins TRBV10-2 and TRBJ2-5, with 14 bases lining up with TRBD2. Germline trimming cut 6 bases from V and 2 bases from J; bases unmatched to any gene: 8. The CDR3 has 17 residues. Per the germline V gene, CDR1 is WSHSY and CDR2 is SAAADI.